This T cell receptor beta chain was retrieved from a study of T cells after yellow fever vaccination. This clonotype has just a few counts. V was cut by 2 bases and J by 4 bases, with 3 bases left in between. The CDR3 sequence is 11 residues long. Germline V gene sequence: CDR1 MNHNS, CDR2 SASEGT. Template-switching 5'RACE yielded the TCR cDNA; a universal primer site and UMIs were added in the process. One entry per CDR3 protein, called by TCRdb with MiXCR from the 5' RACE reads. Here the sample spans 500,000 to 700,000 distinct CDR3 sequences, about 19% being singletons. The source of this sequence is a man younger than 45 who received the YFV17D yellow fever vaccine. Sample: PBMCs, taken 15 days after the yellow fever booster vaccination. The V gene is TRBV6-1, the J gene TRBJ2-7; no definite D call. The CDR3 DNA reads as TGTGCCAGCAGTGAACCGTACGAGCAGTACTTC. Translating gives CASSEPYEQYF.